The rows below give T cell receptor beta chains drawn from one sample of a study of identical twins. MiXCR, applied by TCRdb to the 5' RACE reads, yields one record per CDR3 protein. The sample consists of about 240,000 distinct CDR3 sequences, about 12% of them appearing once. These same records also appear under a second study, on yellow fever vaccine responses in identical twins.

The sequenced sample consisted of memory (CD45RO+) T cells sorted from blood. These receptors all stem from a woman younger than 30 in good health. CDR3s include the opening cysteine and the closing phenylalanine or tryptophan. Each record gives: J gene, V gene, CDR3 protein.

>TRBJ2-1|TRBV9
CASSVASSGMRGEQFF
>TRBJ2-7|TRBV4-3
CASSPQGATSGRGHSEQYF
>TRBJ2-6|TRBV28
CASSFRTLGANVLTF
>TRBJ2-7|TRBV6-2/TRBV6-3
CASSYDRTSYEQYF
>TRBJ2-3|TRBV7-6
CASGNFRTDTQYF
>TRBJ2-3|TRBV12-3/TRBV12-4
CASSEVPGTSGPLTDTQYF
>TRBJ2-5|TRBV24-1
CATEQGGGLGQETQYF
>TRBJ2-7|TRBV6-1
CASSTAGNPYEQYF
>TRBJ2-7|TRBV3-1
CASSQRVYEQYF
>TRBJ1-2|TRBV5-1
CASSVGTEYGYTF
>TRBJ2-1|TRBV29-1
CSVSTSFYNEQFF
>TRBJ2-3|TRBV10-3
CAIGTSGVDTQYF
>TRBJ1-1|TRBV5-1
CASRTGTGLTEAFF
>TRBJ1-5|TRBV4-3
CASSQGVGLPNQPQHF
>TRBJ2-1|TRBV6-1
CASRLATSGNNEQFF
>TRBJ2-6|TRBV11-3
CASSLDTGSGANVLTF
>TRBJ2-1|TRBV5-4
CASSLGLRGGRDPLSHNEQFF
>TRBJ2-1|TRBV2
CASTGARSPYNEQFF
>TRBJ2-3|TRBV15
CATSRGIATDTQYF
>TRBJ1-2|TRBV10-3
CVGGGGGYGYTF
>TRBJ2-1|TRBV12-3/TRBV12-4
CASSLAKLAGSREQFF
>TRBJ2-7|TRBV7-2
CASSLHSPQDTYEQYF
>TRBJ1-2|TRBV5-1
CASSGGQYGYTF
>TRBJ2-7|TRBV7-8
CASTRGGPRVPYEQYF
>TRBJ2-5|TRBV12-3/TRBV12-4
CASSPELGRETQYF
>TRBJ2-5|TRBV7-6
CASSLDPLGETQYF
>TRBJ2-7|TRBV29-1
CSGGGAGSYEQYF
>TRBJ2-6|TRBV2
CASSENRASGANVLTF
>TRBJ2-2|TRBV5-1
CASSGQDTGELFF
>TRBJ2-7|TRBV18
CASSPSLAGDNEQYF
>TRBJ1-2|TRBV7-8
CASSLARGIGRNGYTF
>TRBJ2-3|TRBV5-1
CASRPPASTDTQYF
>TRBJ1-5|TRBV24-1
CATSGQGIKPQHF
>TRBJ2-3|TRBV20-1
CSAGLPYSTDTQYF
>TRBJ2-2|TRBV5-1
CASSWRQGNTGELFF
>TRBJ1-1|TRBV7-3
CASSSGPGQDTEAFF
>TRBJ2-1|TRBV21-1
CASSEGRGNNEQFF
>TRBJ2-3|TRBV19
CASRDLADTQYF
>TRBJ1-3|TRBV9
CASSGSGLGASWDRSSGNTIYF
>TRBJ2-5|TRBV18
CASSPQSAEETQYF
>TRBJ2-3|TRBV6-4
CASSPSPGSTDTQYF
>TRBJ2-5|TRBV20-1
CSARKNRDSQETQYF
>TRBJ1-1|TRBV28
CASSLSIQGALPAFF
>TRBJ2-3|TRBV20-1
CSASRGGATDTQYF
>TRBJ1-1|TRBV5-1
CASSLDGSNTEAFF
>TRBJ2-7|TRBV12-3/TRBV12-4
CASSQRTSGRYEQYF
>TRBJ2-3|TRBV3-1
CASSQSGLTQYF
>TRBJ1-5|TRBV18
CASSPTDRPDQPQHF
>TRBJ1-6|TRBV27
CASSLVWDGPSPLHF
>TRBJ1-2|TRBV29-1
CSYPTGSGGYTF
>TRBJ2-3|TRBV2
CASCPRLAGGPGTDTQYF